The 6 T cell receptor beta chains listed next were all sequenced from one sample in a study of T cell responses to AZD1222 COVID-19 vaccine. Sequencing was performed with immunoSEQ multiplex PCR; in TCRdb, only in-frame clones are kept and a portion is missing. The data hold around 260,000 clones, with 85% to 95% observed a single time. Here the sequenced sample was peripheral blood, taken on day 0 of AZD1222 vaccination. These receptors came from an adult in good health.

The chain recombines TRBV19 with TRBJ2-1, with 10 bases identical to TRBD1. The V gene's germline CDR1 is LNHDA and CDR2 SQIVND (reference sequence). CDR3 length equals 16 residues. V shed 1 base and J 7 bases; nucleotides not matched to a gene: 7. The CDR3 DNA reads as TGTGCCAGTAGTATAGTCCCGGGACAGGGGTGGAATGAGCAGTTCTTC. This codes for CASSIVPGQGWNEQFF.

The rearrangement uses TRBV28 and TRBJ1-6; 7 bases align to TRBD1. The CDR3 spans 15 residues. Germline V gene lookup returns CDR1 MDHEN and CDR2 SYDVKM. The junction had 9 bases not matched to a gene; V was cut back by 6 bases and J by 7 bases. CDR3 sequence (DNA): TGTGCCAGCAGCCCCAGCACAGGGGAGAATTCACCCCTCCACTTT. Protein product: CASSPSTGENSPLHF. The whole variable domain, filled in from reference TRBV28 and TRBJ1-6, reads DVKVTQSSRYLVKRTGEKVFLECVQDMDHENMFWYRQDPGLGLRLIYFSYDVKMKEKGDIPEGYSVSREKKERFSLILESASTNQTSMYLCASSPSTGENSPLHFGNGTRLTVT.

The genes are TRBV7-2 and TRBJ2-7; 12 nucleotides match TRBD2. The CDR3 covers 16 residues. The germline V gene encodes CDR1 SGHTA and CDR2 FQGNSA. V shed 7 bases, J shed 4 bases, and the junction held 11 bases outside the gene matches. This chain's CDR3 is CASIGGLAGAGYEQYF. Written as DNA, the CDR3 is TGTGCCAGCATCGGGGGACTAGCGGGTGCGGGTTACGAGCAGTACTTC.

The V gene is TRBV24-1, the J gene TRBJ2-2; D ambiguous. This CDR3 is 16 amino acids long. The germline gives CDR1 KGHDR, CDR2 SFDVKD. V lost 3 bases to trimming and J lost 4 bases, with 14 bases between them. The CDR3 is CATSDTWKLGTGELFF. The CDR3 DNA reads as TGTGCCACCAGTGATACTTGGAAATTGGGCACCGGGGAGCTGTTTTTT.

The chain recombines TRBV25-1 with TRBJ1-3; TRBD1 is a possible D gene (5 bases). V lost 7 bases and J lost 6, with 13 bases in between. This CDR3 is 13 amino acids long. Germline CDR1 reads MGHDK; CDR2 reads SYGVNS. This CDR3 is CASNKGLENTIYF. CDR3 coding DNA: TGTGCCAGCAATAAGGGGCTCGAAAACACCATATATTTT.

The rearrangement joins TRBV5-1 to TRBJ1-1; 8 bases line up with TRBD1. Per germline, CDR1 SGHRS and CDR2 YFSETQ. The CDR3 consists of 15 residues. After removal of 3 bases from V and 1 base from J, the junction contained 5 bases not matched to a gene. The CDR3 DNA is TGCGCCAGCAGCTCGGACAGGGTTACGAACACTGAAGCTTTCTTT. It translates to CASSSDRVTNTEAFF.